The 25 T cell receptor beta chains presented below share a single source sample, sequenced in a study of cytomegalovirus exposure and HLA in healthy donors. Vbeta (60) and Jbeta (13) primers were used in the PCR. Clones were read by immunoSEQ multiplex PCR, and TCRdb kept only the in-frame ones, dropping some. The data hold 80,000 to 90,000 clones, with roughly 76% observed a single time. What was sequenced was PBMCs. Every receptor here comes from a woman between 25 and 40 years old in good health and CMV-seronegative.

The rearrangement uses TRBV28 and TRBJ2-4; no clear D gene. Trimming took 3 bases from V and 7 from J, leaving 16 bases between them. CDR3 size: 15 residues. Germline lookup yields CDR1 MDHEN and CDR2 SYDVKM. This CDR3 reads CASSLPPWVENIQYF. CDR3 sequence (DNA): TGTGCCAGCAGTTTGCCCCCCTGGGTGGAGAACATTCAGTACTTC. The full variable domain, completed using reference TRBV28 and TRBJ2-4, is DVKVTQSSRYLVKRTGEKVFLECVQDMDHENMFWYRQDPGLGLRLIYFSYDVKMKEKGDIPEGYSVSREKKERFSLILESASTNQTSMYLCASSLPPWVENIQYFGAGTRLSVL.

V usage is TRBV5-1 and J usage is TRBJ1-1, with a possible D match to TRBD1 (5 bases). The V gene lost 0 bases and the J gene lost 3 bases, with 27 bases spanning the gap. Germline loops: CDR1 SGHRS, CDR2 YFSETQ. The CDR3 is 20 residues long. The CDR3 protein is CASSLGFKGHSPNWDTEAFF. CDR3 in DNA: TGCGCCAGCAGCTTGGGATTTAAGGGGCATAGCCCCAACTGGGACACTGAAGCTTTCTTT.

This sequence joins TRBV5-1 and TRBJ2-7; TRBD2 matches 13 bases. V lost 1 base, J lost 3 bases, and 7 bases stayed unmatched. This CDR3 contains 17 residues. Germline V gives CDR1 SGHRS, CDR2 YFSETQ. CDR3 nucleotide sequence: TGCGCCAGCAGCTTGCGCTATGGACTAGCGGGAGACTACGAGCAGTACTTC. Translation gives CASSLRYGLAGDYEQYF.

The V call is TRBV6-8, the J call TRBJ2-2; weak D call: TRBD2 (6 bases). In germline, CDR1 is MNHGY, CDR2 SAAAGT. This CDR3 comprises 19 residues. The germline V and J ends were trimmed by 5 bases and 0 bases, with 22 bases remaining between them. As DNA, the CDR3 is TGTGCCAGCAGTCTCACACCCCCGGGACTTCGCGCGAACACCGGGGAGCTGTTTTTT. Translating gives CASSLTPPGLRANTGELFF.

The chain combines TRBV10-3 with TRBJ2-7, with 10 bases matching TRBD1. There are 15 residues in the CDR3. Germline assignment: CDR1 ENHRY and CDR2 SYGVKD. Germline trimming cut 6 bases from V and 6 bases from J; bases unmatched to any gene: 11. The DNA for the CDR3 is TGTGCCATCAGCTTACTGGGGGACAGGGGTGCCGAGCAGTACTTC. Translating it yields CAISLLGDRGAEQYF.

The chain uses TRBV29-1 and TRBJ1-1, with a possible D match to TRBD1 (5 bases). This CDR3 contains 14 residues. Germline CDR1 and CDR2: SQVTM and ANQGSEA. Trimming stripped 6 bases from V and 1 base from J, with 15 bases between. CDR3 amino acids: CSVRKGWTNTEAFF. The CDR3 coding sequence is TGCAGCGTAAGAAAGGGGTGGACGAACACTGAAGCTTTCTTT. The complete variable domain, with remaining parts taken from reference TRBV29-1 and TRBJ1-1, reads SAVISQKPSRDICQRGTSLTIQCQVDSQVTMMFWYRQQPGQSLTLIATANQGSEATYESGFVIDKFPISRPNLTFSTLTVSNMSPEDSSIYLCSVRKGWTNTEAFFGQGTRLTVV.

Details on this clone: Other DNA sequences within the sample encode an identical CDR3. The J gene is TRBJ2-3, the V gene TRBV2; maybe TRBD2 (6 bases). Germline assignment: CDR1 SNHLY and CDR2 FYNNEI. The CDR3 totals 13 residues. V was pared by 4 bases and J by 4 bases, with 9 bases between. CDR3 sequence reads: CASSAGGADTQYF. The CDR3 nucleotides read TGTGCCAGCAGTGCCGGCGGGGCAGATACGCAGTATTTT. Supplemented by reference TRBV2 and TRBJ2-3, the full variable domain reads EPEVTQTPSHQVTQMGQEVILRCVPISNHLYFYWYRQILGQKVEFLVSFYNNEISEKSEIFDDQFSVERPDGSNFTLKIRSTKLEDSAMYFCASSAGGADTQYFGPGTRLTVL.

This clone occurred a few times. The chain links TRBV5-4 to TRBJ2-7, with D maybe TRBD2 (6 bases). The germline CDR1 and CDR2 sequences are SGHNT and YYREEE (reference sequence). The CDR3 loop spans 14 amino acids. Trimming pared 5 bases from V and 5 bases from J, leaving 17 bases between. The CDR3 coding sequence is TGTGCCAGCAGACCCTATGGGGGGAGCAACGAGCAGTACTTC. Encoded protein: CASRPYGGSNEQYF.

The genes are TRBV5-1 and TRBJ2-7, with 10 nucleotides matching TRBD2. The CDR3 spans 17 residues. Trimming removed 7 bases from V and 2 bases from J; junction bases left unmatched: 15. The germline gives CDR1 SGHRS, CDR2 YFSETQ. CDR3 DNA: TGCGCCAGCCGCCCTCGGGGAGCGGGAGGGCCCCCCTACGAGCAGTACTTC. It yields the protein CASRPRGAGGPPYEQYF. The entire variable domain, with the rest obtained from reference TRBV5-1 and TRBJ2-7, is as follows: KAGVTQTPRYLIKTRGQQVTLSCSPISGHRSVSWYQQTPGQGLQFLFEYFSETQRNKGNFPGRFSGRQFSNSRSEMNVSTLELGDSALYLCASRPRGAGGPPYEQYFGPGTRLTVT.

The chain couples TRBV27 to TRBJ2-3, with a tentative D call TRBD2 (7 bases). The CDR3 length is 19 residues. Germline V CDR1 and CDR2: MNHEY, SMNVEV (reference sequence). V was clipped by 6 bases and J by 2 bases, with 27 bases between them. DNA of the CDR3: TGTGCCAGCAGCCGAATTACCCGGGGGGCTAGCGGTAACACAGATACGCAGTATTTT. This sequence encodes CASSRITRGASGNTDTQYF.

The V and J genes are TRBV7-6 and TRBJ2-7; 10 nucleotides line up with TRBD2. V shed 3 bases and J 5 bases; nucleotides not matched to a gene: 1. Germline values: CDR1 SGHVS, CDR2 FNYEAQ. The CDR3 is made up of 13 amino acids. The CDR3 nucleotides read TGTGCCAGCAGCTTCGGGACTAGCGACGAGCAGTACTTC. As protein: CASSFGTSDEQYF.

This sequence joins TRBV7-9 and TRBJ1-5, with TRBD1 identical over 9 bases. Trimming cost V 5 bases and J 7 bases; bases outside gene matches: 3. The CDR3 totals 13 residues. Germline-derived CDR1 and CDR2 are SEHNR and FQNEAQ (reference sequence). In nucleotides, the CDR3 is TGTGCCAGCAGCCCACAGGGGGCCCAGCCCCAGCATTTT. Protein product: CASSPQGAQPQHF.

The rearrangement links TRBV4-1 to TRBJ1-2; 10 bases map to TRBD1. CDR1 MGHRA and CDR2 YSYEKL come from the germline V gene. The CDR3 extends over 15 amino acids. Germline trimming cut 1 base from V and 6 bases from J; bases unmatched to any gene: 5. CDR3 loop: CASSQVTGGGDGYTF. CDR3 coding DNA: TGCGCCAGCAGCCAAGTGACAGGGGGCGGGGATGGCTACACCTTC.

This chain links TRBV6-4 with TRBJ2-1; 15 nucleotides match TRBD2. The CDR3 extends over 17 amino acids. V was clipped by 6 bases and J by 7 bases; unmatched bases: 10. CDR1 is MRHNA and CDR2 is SNTAGT in the germline V gene. This CDR3 is CASRTPGLAGGGNEQFF. The DNA of the CDR3 is TGTGCCAGCAGGACTCCCGGACTAGCGGGAGGGGGTAATGAGCAGTTCTTC.

A word on this clone: The identical CDR3 is also encoded by other nucleotide sequences in the sample. The chain joins TRBV10-3 to TRBJ2-3, with D possibly matching TRBD1 (6 bases). This CDR3 contains 14 residues. Germline V CDR1 and CDR2: ENHRY, SYGVKD. The germline V and J ends were trimmed by 2 bases and 3 bases, with 9 bases remaining between them. The DNA of the CDR3 is TGTGCCATCAGTGAGGGGCAGGGGACAGATACGCAGTATTTT. Amino acids: CAISEGQGTDTQYF.

This clone has more than one count but fewer than ten. V is TRBV2 and J is TRBJ1-4, with D perhaps TRBD1 (6 bases). The CDR3 length is 17 residues. With 6 bases removed from V and 3 bases from J, the gap between germline ends came to 20 bases. Germline V gene lookup returns CDR1 SNHLY and CDR2 FYNNEI. This CDR3 reads CASRGTGLWGPNEKLFF. CDR3 nucleotides: TGTGCCAGCAGGGGAACAGGGCTTTGGGGTCCTAATGAAAAACTGTTTTTT.

The rearrangement uses TRBV27 and TRBJ2-7; 9 bases agree with TRBD2. V was pared by 1 base and J by 4 bases, with 8 bases of the junction left unmatched. The CDR3 loop spans 16 amino acids. The germline V gene encodes CDR1 MNHEY and CDR2 SMNVEV (reference sequence). The CDR3 DNA follows: TGTGCCAGCAGTTTATTTGGCGGGAGGGCCGGGTACGAGCAGTACTTC. Translated, it gives CASSLFGGRAGYEQYF.

The gene calls are TRBV28 and TRBJ1-4; weak D call: TRBD1 (5 bases). Per the germline V gene, CDR1 is MDHEN and CDR2 is SYDVKM. The CDR3 runs 14 residues. The V end was cut by 5 bases, the J end by 5 bases, with 12 bases between. Written as DNA, the CDR3 is TGTGCCAGCAGTCTCCCAGGGATCAATGAAAAACTGTTTTTT. Amino acids: CASSLPGINEKLFF.

V is TRBV5-8 and J is TRBJ2-7; 9 nucleotides agree with TRBD2. Germline CDR1 is SGHTS and CDR2 is YDEGEE. V shed 3 bases, J shed 3 bases, and the junction held 10 bases outside the gene matches. The length of the CDR3 is 16 residues. The CDR3 region is CASSWGSGSMGYEQYF. The CDR3 nucleotides are TGTGCCAGCAGCTGGGGTAGCGGGAGCATGGGCTACGAGCAGTACTTC.

The chain carries TRBV4-1 and TRBJ2-2; the D gene is possibly TRBD2 (6 bases). This CDR3 contains 11 residues. The V gene lost 8 bases and the J gene lost 6 bases, with 7 bases spanning the gap. CDR1 is MGHRA, CDR2 YSYEKL, per germline. The CDR3 loop is CASWGAGELFF. As DNA, the CDR3 is TGCGCCAGCTGGGGGGCCGGGGAGCTGTTTTTT.

The chain couples TRBV6-6 to TRBJ1-4, with unresolved D. In germline, CDR1 is MNHNY, CDR2 SVGAGI (reference sequence). V lost 6 bases and J lost 8, with 4 bases in between. This CDR3 has 10 amino acids. Here the CDR3 reads CASRREKLFF. For the CDR3, the DNA is TGTGCCAGCAGGAGGGAAAAACTGTTTTTT.

The gene calls are TRBV14 and TRBJ2-7; a weak D match, TRBD1 (6 bases). CDR3 length equals 11 residues. V was cut by 8 bases and J by 4 bases, with 9 bases left in between. Germline V lookup: CDR1 SGHDN, CDR2 FVKESK. The CDR3, as DNA: TGTGCCAGCGGGACACATTACGAGCAGTACTTC. Its protein product is CASGTHYEQYF.

J is TRBJ2-7 and V is TRBV28; D is possibly TRBD2 (6 bases). The CDR3 spans 14 residues. The germline V gene has CDR1 MDHEN and CDR2 SYDVKM. The V end lost 2 bases, the J end lost 5 bases, and 13 bases lay between the germline ends. In nucleotides, the CDR3 is TGTGCCAGCAGTTTAGTCGGAAGGGAGGACGAGCAGTACTTC. This translates into CASSLVGREDEQYF.

The gene calls are TRBV9 and TRBJ1-3; 9 nucleotides align to TRBD1. The CDR3 runs 17 residues. J was trimmed by 2 bases and V by 1 base; bases with no gene match: 7. In germline, CDR1 is SGDLS, CDR2 YYNGEE. The CDR3: CASSVKDRGVPGNTIYF. For the CDR3, the DNA is TGTGCCAGCAGCGTAAAGGACAGGGGAGTTCCTGGAAACACCATATATTTT.

The rearrangement uses TRBV19 and TRBJ2-1, with unresolved D. This CDR3 region has 13 residues. The germline V and J ends were trimmed by 1 base and 6 bases, with 7 bases remaining between them. Germline assignment: CDR1 LNHDA and CDR2 SQIVND (reference sequence). CDR3 DNA: TGTGCCAGTAGTATAGGGGCCTTCAATGAGCAGTTCTTC. Translated: CASSIGAFNEQFF.